This paragraph covers one T cell receptor (beta chain) sequence. The antigen is undetermined. These data originate in a study of CD8+ T cells in alopecia areata. Overall study results and limits: More clonal than normal scalp was lesional scalp, particularly alopecia totalis/universalis.

cDNA reverse transcribed from extracted RNA served as the sequencing template. Using immunoSEQ multiplex PCR, the repertoire was profiled, and TCRdb retains in-frame clones only, with some absent. This sample carries around 190,000 clones, around three fifths of them seen once, and the ten largest clones take approximately 4.9%. Cell sorting was applied to PBMCs, and CD4+ and CD8+ T cells were collected. From germline, CDR1 is SGHDT and CDR2 YYEEEE. The V and J ends lost 3 bases and 0 bases respectively, with 6 bases between them. The CDR3 consists of 13 residues. The sample was CD8+ T cells sorted from blood. The rearrangement uses TRBV5-6 and TRBJ2-5; TRBD2 is a possible D gene (5 bases). This clonotype originated in a human donor in good health. In nucleotides, the CDR3 is TGTGCCAGCAGCTCGGACTACCAAGAGACCCAGTACTTC. Translated, it gives CASSSDYQETQYF.